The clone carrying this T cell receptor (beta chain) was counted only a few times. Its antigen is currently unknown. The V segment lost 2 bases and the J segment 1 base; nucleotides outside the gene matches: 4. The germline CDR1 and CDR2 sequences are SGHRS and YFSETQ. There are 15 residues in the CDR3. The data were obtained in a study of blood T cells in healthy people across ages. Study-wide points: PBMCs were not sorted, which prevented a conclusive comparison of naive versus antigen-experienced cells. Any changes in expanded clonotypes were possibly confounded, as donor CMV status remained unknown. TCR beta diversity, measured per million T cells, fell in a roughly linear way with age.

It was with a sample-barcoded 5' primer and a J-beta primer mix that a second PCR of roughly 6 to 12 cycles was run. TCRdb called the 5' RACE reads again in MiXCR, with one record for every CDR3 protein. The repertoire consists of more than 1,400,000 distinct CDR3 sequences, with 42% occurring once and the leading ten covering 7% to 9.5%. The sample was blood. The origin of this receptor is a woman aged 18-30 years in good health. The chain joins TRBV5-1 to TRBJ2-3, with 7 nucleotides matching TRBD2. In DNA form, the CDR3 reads TGCGCCAGCAGCTTCCCTAGCGGCCGCACAGATACGCAGTATTTT. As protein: CASSFPSGRTDTQYF.